The 7 T cell receptor beta chains below come from one sample, sequenced in a study of identical twins. TCRdb passed the 5' RACE reads through MiXCR, listing each CDR3 protein once. The sample shows about 690,000 distinct CDR3 sequences, less than 7% of them seen only once. Sequencing was carried out using naive T cells sorted from blood. These receptors came from a young man in good health.

The chain uses TRBV3-1 and TRBJ2-2; D not resolved. This CDR3 is built from 14 residues. Germline-derived CDR1 and CDR2 are LGHDT and YNNKEL (reference sequence). Trimming cost V 2 bases and J 7 bases, with 11 bases left between them. CDR3 protein: CASSQQWSGGELFF. For the CDR3, the DNA is TGTGCCAGCAGCCAACAGTGGTCCGGCGGGGAGCTGTTTTTT.

This clonotype was counted at least ten times. The V gene is TRBV7-2, the J gene TRBJ2-5; D is possibly TRBD1 (6 bases). V gave up 5 bases and J gave up 5 bases, with 15 bases separating them. CDR1 and CDR2 from the germline V gene are SGHTA and FQGNSA. The length of the CDR3 is 14 residues. CDR3 sequence: CASSDGTGYETQYF. Here the CDR3 DNA reads TGTGCCAGCAGCGACGGTACAGGGTACGAGACCCAGTACTTC. Full variable domain (missing parts from reference TRBV7-2 and TRBJ2-5): GAGVSQSPSNKVTEKGKDVELRCDPISGHTALYWYRQSLGQGLEFLIYFQGNSAPDKSGLPSDRFSAERTGGSVSTLTIQRTQQEDSAVYLCASSDGTGYETQYFGPGTRLLVL.

This clonotype was observed many times. The rearrangement joins TRBV6-5 to TRBJ2-3; TRBD2 matches 8 bases. The CDR3 is 16 amino acids. Germline CDR1 and CDR2: MNHEY and SVGAGI. After removal of 0 bases from V and 1 base from J, the junction contained 3 bases not matched to a gene. CDR3 nucleotides: TGTGCCAGCAGTTACTCTTTAGCGGGGCGCACAGATACGCAGTATTTT. It translates to CASSYSLAGRTDTQYF.

This clonotype occurred a few times. This chain uses TRBV7-9 with TRBJ2-1; D is perhaps TRBD2 (6 bases). CDR3 size: 14 residues. V was clipped by 6 bases and J by 10 bases, with 19 bases between them. Looked up from germline, CDR1 is SEHNR and CDR2 is FQNEAQ (reference sequence). In DNA form, the CDR3 reads TGTGCCAGCAGTCGACTAGTAAGGCGGGACGAGCAGTTCTTC. Its protein product is CASSRLVRRDEQFF.

This clonotype was counted between two and nine times. The chain employs TRBV7-9 and TRBJ2-1; D is unclear. Germline V gives CDR1 SEHNR, CDR2 FQNEAQ (reference sequence). The CDR3 runs 13 residues. V lost 7 bases and J 8 bases, leaving 15 bases between the germline ends. The CDR3 DNA follows: TGTGCCAGCACCACTTCGGAGAGCTATGAGCAGTTCTTC. Its translation: CASTTSESYEQFF.

The V gene is TRBV6-5, the J gene TRBJ1-1, with a weak D call TRBD1 (6 bases). Trimming took 4 bases from V and 2 from J, leaving 17 bases between them. The CDR3 is made up of 16 amino acids. Germline CDR1 is MNHEY and CDR2 is SVGAGI. CDR3 DNA: TGTGCCAGCAGTTTTATTCTACAGGGTGGCAACACTGAAGCTTTCTTT. It is translated as CASSFILQGGNTEAFF.

The gene calls are TRBV20-1 and TRBJ2-5; TRBD2 might be the D (6 bases). CDR1 and CDR2 (germline): DFQATT, SNEGSKA (reference sequence). V was pared by 5 bases and J by 4 bases, with 11 bases between. The CDR3 has 12 amino acids. The CDR3 protein is CSARLVAETQYF. The CDR3 DNA reads as TGCAGTGCTCGACTAGTTGCAGAGACCCAGTACTTC.